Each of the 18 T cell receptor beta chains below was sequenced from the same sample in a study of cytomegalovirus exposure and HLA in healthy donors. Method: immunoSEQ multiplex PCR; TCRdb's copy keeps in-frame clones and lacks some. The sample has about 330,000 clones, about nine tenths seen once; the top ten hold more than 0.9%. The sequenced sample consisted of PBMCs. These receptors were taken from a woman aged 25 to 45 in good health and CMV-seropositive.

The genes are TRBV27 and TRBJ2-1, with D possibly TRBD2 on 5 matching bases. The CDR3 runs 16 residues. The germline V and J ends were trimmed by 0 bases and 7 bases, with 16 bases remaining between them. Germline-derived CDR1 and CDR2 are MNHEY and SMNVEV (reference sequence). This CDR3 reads CASSLSSGIPGNEQFF. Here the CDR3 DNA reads TGTGCCAGCAGTTTATCGAGCGGAATCCCCGGAAATGAGCAGTTCTTC.

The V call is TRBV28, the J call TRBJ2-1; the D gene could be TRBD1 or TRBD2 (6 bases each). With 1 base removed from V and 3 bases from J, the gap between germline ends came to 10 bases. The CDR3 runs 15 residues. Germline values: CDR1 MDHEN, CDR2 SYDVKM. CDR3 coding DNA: TGTGCCAGCAGTTTATACAGGGAGGTCTACAATGAGCAGTTCTTC. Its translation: CASSLYREVYNEQFF.

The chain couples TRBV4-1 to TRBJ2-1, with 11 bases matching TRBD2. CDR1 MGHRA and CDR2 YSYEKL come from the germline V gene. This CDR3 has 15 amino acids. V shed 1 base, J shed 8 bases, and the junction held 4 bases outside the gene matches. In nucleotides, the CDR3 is TGCGCCAGCAGCCAAGTTCTAGCGGGGGGTGATGAGCAGTTCTTC. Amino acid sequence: CASSQVLAGGDEQFF.

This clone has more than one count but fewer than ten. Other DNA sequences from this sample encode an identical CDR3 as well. The CDR3 DNA sequence: TGTGCCAGCAGCGTGGCGGATACGCAGTATTTT. Protein product: CASSVADTQYF. The chain links TRBV9 to TRBJ2-3; D is undetermined. Trimming took 2 bases from V and 6 from J, leaving 4 bases between them. The germline V gene encodes CDR1 SGDLS and CDR2 YYNGEE. The CDR3 consists of 11 residues.

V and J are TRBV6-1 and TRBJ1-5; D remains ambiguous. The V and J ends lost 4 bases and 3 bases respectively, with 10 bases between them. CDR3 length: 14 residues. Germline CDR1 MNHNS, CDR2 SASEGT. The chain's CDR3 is CASSGNGYNQPQHF. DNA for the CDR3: TGTGCCAGCAGTGGGAACGGATACAATCAGCCCCAGCATTTT.

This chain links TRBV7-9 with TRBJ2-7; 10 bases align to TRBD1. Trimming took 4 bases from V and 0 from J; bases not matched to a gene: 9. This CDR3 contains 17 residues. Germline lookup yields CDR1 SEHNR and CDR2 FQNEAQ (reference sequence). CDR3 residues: CASSSEMTGGFSYEQYF. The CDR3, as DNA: TGTGCCAGCAGCTCAGAGATGACAGGGGGCTTCTCCTACGAGCAGTACTTC.

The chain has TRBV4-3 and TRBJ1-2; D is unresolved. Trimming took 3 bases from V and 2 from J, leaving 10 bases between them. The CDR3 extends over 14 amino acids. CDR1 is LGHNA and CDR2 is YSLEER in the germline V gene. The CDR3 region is CASSHRTENYGYTF. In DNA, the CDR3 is TGCGCCAGCAGCCACCGGACTGAAAACTATGGCTACACCTTC.

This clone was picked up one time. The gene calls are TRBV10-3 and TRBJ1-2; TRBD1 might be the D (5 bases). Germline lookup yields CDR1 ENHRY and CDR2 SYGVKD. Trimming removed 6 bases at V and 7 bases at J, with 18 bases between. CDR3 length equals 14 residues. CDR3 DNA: TGTGCCATCAGACCGCTAACAGGCGACTCTGGCTACACCTTC. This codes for CAIRPLTGDSGYTF.

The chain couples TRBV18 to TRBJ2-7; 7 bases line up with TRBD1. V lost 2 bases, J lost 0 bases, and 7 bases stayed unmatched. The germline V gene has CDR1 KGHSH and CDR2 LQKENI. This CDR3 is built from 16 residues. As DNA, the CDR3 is TGTGCCAGCTCACCAGTGGACAGGCTGAGCTCCTACGAGCAGTACTTC. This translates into CASSPVDRLSSYEQYF.

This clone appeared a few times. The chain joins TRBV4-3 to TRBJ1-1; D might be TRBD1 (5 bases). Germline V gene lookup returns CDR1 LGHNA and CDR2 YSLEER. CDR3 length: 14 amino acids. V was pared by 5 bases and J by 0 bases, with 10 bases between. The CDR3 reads CASSGDVMNTEAFF. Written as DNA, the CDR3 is TGCGCCAGCAGCGGGGACGTCATGAACACTGAAGCTTTCTTT.

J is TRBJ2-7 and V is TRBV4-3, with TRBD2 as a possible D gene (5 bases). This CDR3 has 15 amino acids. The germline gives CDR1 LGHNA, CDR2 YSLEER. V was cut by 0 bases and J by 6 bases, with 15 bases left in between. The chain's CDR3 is CASSQDLGLASEQYF. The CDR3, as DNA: TGCGCCAGCAGCCAAGATCTCGGGCTAGCCTCCGAGCAGTACTTC.

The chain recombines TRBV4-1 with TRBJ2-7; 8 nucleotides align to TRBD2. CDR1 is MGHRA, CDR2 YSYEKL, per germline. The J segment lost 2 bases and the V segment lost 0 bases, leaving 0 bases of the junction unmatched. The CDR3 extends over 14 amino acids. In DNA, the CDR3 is TGCGCCAGCAGCCAAGAGCGGGGGGCCTACGAGCAGTACTTC. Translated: CASSQERGAYEQYF.

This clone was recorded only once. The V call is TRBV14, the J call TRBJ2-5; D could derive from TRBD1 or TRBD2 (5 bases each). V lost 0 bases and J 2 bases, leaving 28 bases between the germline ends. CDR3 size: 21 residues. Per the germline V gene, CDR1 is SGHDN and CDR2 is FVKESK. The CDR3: CASSQDWSTGTVPMLQETQYF. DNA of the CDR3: TGTGCCAGCAGCCAAGATTGGTCGACCGGGACGGTCCCTATGTTACAAGAGACCCAGTACTTC. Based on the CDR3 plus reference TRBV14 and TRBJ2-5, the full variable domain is EAGVTQFPSHSVIEKGQTVTLRCDPISGHDNLYWYRRVMGKEIKFLLHFVKESKQDESGMPNNRFLAERTGGTYSTLKVQPAELEDSGVYFCASSQDWSTGTVPMLQETQYFGPGTRLLVL.

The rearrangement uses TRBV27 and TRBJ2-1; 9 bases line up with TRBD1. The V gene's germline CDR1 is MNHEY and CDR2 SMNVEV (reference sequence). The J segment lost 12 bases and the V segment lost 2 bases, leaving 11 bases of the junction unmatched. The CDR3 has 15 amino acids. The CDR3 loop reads CASSLTGTGQWGQFF. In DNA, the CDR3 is TGTGCCAGCAGTTTAACCGGGACAGGGCAATGGGGGCAGTTCTTC.

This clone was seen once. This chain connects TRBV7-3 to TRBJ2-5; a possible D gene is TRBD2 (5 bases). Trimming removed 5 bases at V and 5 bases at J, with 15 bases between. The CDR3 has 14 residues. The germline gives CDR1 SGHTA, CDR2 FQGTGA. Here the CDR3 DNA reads TGTGCCAGCAGCCCCCGGGGAGAGTTGGAGACCCAGTACTTC. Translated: CASSPRGELETQYF.

The CDR3 sequence: CASSAGSQGGELFF. The CDR3 DNA reads TGTGCCAGCAGCGCAGGGTCTCAAGGCGGGGAGCTGTTTTTT. The rearrangement uses TRBV9 and TRBJ2-2; D perhaps matches TRBD1 (5 bases). The CDR3 extends over 14 amino acids. Deletions cut 3 bases from V and 7 bases from J, with 13 bases between. Germline CDR1 is SGDLS and CDR2 is YYNGEE. Based on the CDR3 plus reference TRBV9 and TRBJ2-2, the full variable domain is DSGVTQTPKHLITATGQRVTLRCSPRSGDLSVYWYQQSLDQGLQFLIQYYNGEERAKGNILERFSAQQFPDLHSELNLSSLELGDSALYFCASSAGSQGGELFFGEGSRLTVL.

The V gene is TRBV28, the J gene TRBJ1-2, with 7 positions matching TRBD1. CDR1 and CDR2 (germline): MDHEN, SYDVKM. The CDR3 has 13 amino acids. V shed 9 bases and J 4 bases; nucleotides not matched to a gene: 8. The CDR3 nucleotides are TGTGCCAGTACCAGGGGGGGAACCTATGGCTACACCTTC. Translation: CASTRGGTYGYTF.

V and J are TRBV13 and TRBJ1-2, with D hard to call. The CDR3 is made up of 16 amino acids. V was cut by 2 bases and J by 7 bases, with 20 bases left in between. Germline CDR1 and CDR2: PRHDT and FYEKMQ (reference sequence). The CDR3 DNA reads TGTGCCAGCAGCTTACGGACCCCGAGTGGGCCTAGTGGCTACACCTTC. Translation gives CASSLRTPSGPSGYTF. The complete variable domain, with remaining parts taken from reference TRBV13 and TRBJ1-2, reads AAGVIQSPRHLIKEKRETATLKCYPIPRHDTVYWYQQGPGQDPQFLISFYEKMQSDKGSIPDRFSAQQFSDYHSELNMSSLELGDSALYFCASSLRTPSGPSGYTFGSGTRLTVV.